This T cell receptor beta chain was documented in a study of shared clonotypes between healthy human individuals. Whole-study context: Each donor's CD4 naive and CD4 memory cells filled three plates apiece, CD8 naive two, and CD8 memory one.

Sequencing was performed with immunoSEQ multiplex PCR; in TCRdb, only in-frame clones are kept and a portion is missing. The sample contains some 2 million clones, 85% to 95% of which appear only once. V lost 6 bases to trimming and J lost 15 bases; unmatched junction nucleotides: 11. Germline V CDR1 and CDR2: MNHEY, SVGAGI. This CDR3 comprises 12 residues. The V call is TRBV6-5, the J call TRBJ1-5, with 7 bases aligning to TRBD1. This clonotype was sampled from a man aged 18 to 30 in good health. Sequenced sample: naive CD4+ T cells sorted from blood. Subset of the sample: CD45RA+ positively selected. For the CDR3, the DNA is TGTGCCAGCAGCCTCGACAGGGTGCCTCTGCATTTT. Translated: CASSLDRVPLHF.